The entry below describes one TCR beta chain. Its cognate antigen has yet to be identified. No base-level quality is on record; no much larger clone is a single base apart. This sample is drawn from a study of shared clonotypes between healthy human individuals (dated by TCRdb to 2020 to 2022). For the wider study: A few men and two women, aged 18 to 49 years, made up the cohort. Per donor, three plates each were used for CD4 naive and CD4 memory, two for CD8 naive, and one for CD8 memory. Blood TCR repertoires of five healthy adults were deeply sequenced to estimate repertoire size and the extent of clonotype sharing between individuals. Each donor's leukapheresis produced roughly between roughly 0.94 and 9.5 billion PBMCs. Different laboratories and diverse techniques were used to prepare libraries and sequence TCR repertoires, to increase sequencing depth and limit assay-specific biases.

Healthy HIV-negative adults with no recently reported acute infections or vaccinations were included as donors. Only Caucasian adults living in Nashville, Tennessee, USA were represented among the donors. CD4+ T cells were enriched through magnetic negative selection, after which naive cells were positively selected on CD45RA and the remaining negative fraction served as the memory subset. After blood collection by leukapheresis, PBMCs were isolated using Ficoll-Histopaque density gradient centrifugation and then cryopreserved in the vapor phase of liquid nitrogen. Purity and quantity of every magnetically sorted T cell population were checked by analytical flow cytometry. From each sorted fraction, genomic DNA was isolated and quantified by UV absorbance on a Nanodrop 2000c. Points the paper makes about the study in general: Rarefaction of sorted-subset datasets indicated incomplete sequencing despite the large sequencing depth. Pairwise subsampling indicated that sequencing depth was expected to affect the degree of clonotype sharing among donors. The small number of donors limited the genetic and exposure-history diversity represented. Sampling was limited to blood, and TCR repertoires in tissue likely differ from TCR repertoires in blood. Clonotypes shared by all four sorted-subset donors showed higher generation probabilities than non-shared clonotypes. Sharing across a handful of donors was observed for around 4.8% of naive CD4, 3.5% of naive CD8, roughly 2.4% of memory CD4, and 0.4% of memory CD8 clonotypes. Naive subsets generally had larger estimated clonotype richness than memory subsets did.

TCR CDR3 regions were amplified from genomic DNA by multiplex PCR using the deep immunoSEQ assay. Extracted genomic DNA from each cell subset was distributed evenly across all wells of several immunoSEQ 96-well plates, and each plate was treated as a replicate. For sorted subsets, 200 to 250 ng genomic DNA, equal to 30,000 or so T cell genomes, was loaded into each replicate PCR. Purified libraries were measured with a Qubit 3.0 fluorometer, size-checked on a Bioanalyzer 2100, and measured again with the KAPA Library Quantification kit. Every immunoSEQ 96-well plate was sequenced on a separate single-read 150-cycle Illumina NextSeq 550 flow cell. The source study handled its data this way. Because the immunoSEQ output included only junctional sequences and no quality scores, the filtering could not be the same as the filtering used for full-length reads. Sequences were annotated with PyIR, a Python wrapper for IgBLAST v1.9, using IMGT germline references to assign V/J genes and CDR3. Reads were removed for weak V/J assignments (E-value above 1e-6), missing CDR3, stop codons, out-of-frame junctions, or ambiguous translated residues. V3J clonotypes were defined as sequences sharing an identical inferred V gene, J gene, and CDR3 amino acid sequence. Percentage overlap between repertoires was calculated by dividing the number of shared unique clonotypes by the size of the smaller repertoire. Three approaches were used to assess repertoire richness: RTK rarefaction, the Chao1 estimator, and Recon v2.1 estimates of unobserved clonotypes. For all TCRbeta clonotypes obtained by the gDNA method from a few donors, generation probabilities were computed with OLGA. As stored in TCRdb, this immuneACCESS dataset retains in-frame rearrangements with V and J assigned. A fraction of the clones does not appear; measured against another copy, unresolved V genes explain less than half of the discrepancy, and the remainder lacks a known reason. V and J calls and clone size are copied from that table; D and trimming were computed from the DNA. Counted in this sample were roughly 650,000 clones; around 97% of them appeared once. Of the sample, around 0.06% is held by the ten largest clones.

From the germline V gene, CDR1 is MNHNS and CDR2 is SASEGT. From cysteine to phenylalanine, the CDR3 is 18 amino acids long. Here the CDR3 DNA is all that survives: 54 bases in frame from base 1. The trim is 4 bases for V and 4 bases for J, with a gap of 23 bases between the germline ends. The origin of this receptor is a woman in her twenties or thirties in good health. This sequence uses TRBV6-1 and TRBJ1-5; perhaps TRBD1 is the D gene, with 6 bases matching. The sequencing sample was made of naive CD4+ T cells sorted from blood. Per the publication, the cell subset or site label means: CD45RA+ positively selected. The CDR3 sequence is CASSALKGGPLLNQPQHF. The base sequence is TGTGCCAGCAGTGCTCTAAAGGGGGGCCCCCTTCTTAATCAGCCCCAGCATTTT.